The rows below give T cell receptor beta chains drawn from one sample of a study of a mutant IDH1 vaccine in newly diagnosed glioma. The method was immunoSEQ multiplex PCR; TCRdb's version includes in-frame clones alone and lacks a portion of them. The sample lists around 92,000 clones; roughly 85% were seen once. This material consisted of PBMCs, taken from a glioma patient treated with radiotherapy, temozolomide or both. These receptors were taken from a woman in her forties or fifties with glioma. Both conserved end residues are part of each CDR3. The order of the fields is clone size, J gene, D gene, V gene, CDR3 protein, CDR3 DNA. The D gene is left open where the match is weak. Rows may omit the clone size; those that give it use once, few, many or a size class.

size: NA
J: TRBJ2-5
D: NA
V: TRBV20-1
CDR3: CSARRQETQYF
DNA: TGCAGTGCTAGAAGGCAAGAGACCCAGTACTTC

size: few
J: TRBJ1-2
D: NA
V: TRBV30
CDR3: CAWTGAPNYGYTF
DNA: TGTGCCTGGACAGGGGCACCTAACTATGGCTACACCTTC

size: NA
J: TRBJ1-5
D: TRBD1
V: TRBV4-2
CDR3: CASSQEGQGQQPQHF
DNA: TGTGCCAGCAGCCAAGAGGGTCAGGGACAGCAGCCCCAGCATTTT

size: NA
J: TRBJ2-2
D: TRBD1
V: TRBV6-6
CDR3: CASSRGQANTGELFF
DNA: TGTGCCAGCAGCCGCGGACAGGCGAACACCGGGGAGCTGTTTTTT

size: NA
J: TRBJ1-2
D: NA
V: TRBV6-1
CDR3: CASSARDLSSRYGYTF
DNA: TGTGCCAGCAGTGCTCGGGACCTATCAAGTCGGTATGGCTACACCTTC

size: NA
J: TRBJ2-7
D: NA
V: TRBV19
CDR3: CASGGRGYEQYF
DNA: TGTGCCAGCGGAGGGAGAGGCTACGAGCAGTACTTC

size: NA
J: TRBJ1-1
D: NA
V: TRBV7-2
CDR3: CASSLEHRLTEAFF
DNA: TGTGCCAGCAGCTTAGAGCACAGACTCACTGAAGCTTTCTTT

size: NA
J: TRBJ1-2
D: NA
V: TRBV28
CDR3: CASSESGELGYTF
DNA: TGTGCCAGCAGTGAGTCAGGGGAGCTTGGCTACACCTTC

size: NA
J: TRBJ2-3
D: TRBD2
V: TRBV19
CDR3: CASTSGGAVDTQYF
DNA: TGTGCCAGCACTAGCGGGGGGGCCGTAGATACGCAGTATTTT

size: NA
J: TRBJ1-5
D: TRBD1
V: TRBV9
CDR3: CASSVGTVNQPQHF
DNA: TGTGCCAGCAGCGTCGGGACAGTTAATCAGCCCCAGCATTTT

size: NA
J: TRBJ2-7
D: TRBD1
V: TRBV10-3
CDR3: CAISGQGYEQYF
DNA: TGTGCCATATCGGGACAGGGCTACGAGCAGTACTTC

size: NA
J: TRBJ2-7
D: NA
V: TRBV28
CDR3: CASTSPSGKTYEQYF
DNA: TGTGCCAGCACCAGCCCCTCGGGGAAAACCTACGAGCAGTACTTC

size: NA
J: TRBJ1-2
D: TRBD1
V: TRBV19
CDR3: CASTRDRGLYGYTF
DNA: TGTGCCAGTACCCGGGACAGGGGTCTATATGGCTACACCTTC

size: NA
J: TRBJ2-5
D: NA
V: TRBV4-1
CDR3: CASSQDRNSGETQYF
DNA: TGCGCCAGCAGCCAAGATCGGAATAGCGGAGAGACCCAGTACTTC

size: NA
J: TRBJ1-1
D: TRBD1
V: TRBV2
CDR3: CASSLDRGGTEAFF
DNA: TGTGCCAGCAGTCTTGACAGGGGTGGCACTGAAGCTTTCTTT

size: NA
J: TRBJ1-1
D: NA
V: TRBV5-1
CDR3: CASSLGRGPINTEAFF
DNA: TGCGCCAGCAGCTTGGGTAGGGGCCCTATTAACACTGAAGCTTTCTTT

size: few
J: TRBJ2-2
D: TRBD1
V: TRBV27
CDR3: CASRNRGGTGELFF
DNA: TGTGCCAGCAGAAACAGGGGTGGCACCGGGGAGCTGTTTTTT

size: NA
J: TRBJ1-3
D: TRBD1
V: TRBV6-1
CDR3: CASSDRTGPGNTIYF
DNA: TGTGCCAGCAGTGACAGGACAGGGCCCGGAAACACCATATATTTT

size: NA
J: TRBJ1-2
D: NA
V: TRBV7-9
CDR3: CASSLDFYGYTF
DNA: TGTGCCAGCAGCTTAGATTTTTATGGCTACACCTTC

size: once
J: TRBJ1-2
D: NA
V: TRBV6-5
CDR3: CASSSHSRDYGYTF
DNA: TGTGCCAGCAGTTCACACTCCAGGGACTATGGCTACACCTTC

size: few
J: TRBJ1-1
D: NA
V: TRBV6-6
CDR3: CASTVLGGNTEAFF
DNA: TGTGCCAGCACTGTCCTAGGGGGGAACACTGAAGCTTTCTTT

size: NA
J: TRBJ1-1
D: NA
V: TRBV5-1
CDR3: CASSSRGNTEAFF
DNA: TGCGCCAGCAGCTCGCGCGGGAACACTGAAGCTTTCTTT

size: NA
J: TRBJ1-6
D: NA
V: TRBV5-1
CDR3: CASSLGSSSYNSPLHF
DNA: TGCGCCAGCAGCTTGGGGTCGAGCTCCTATAATTCACCCCTCCACTTT

size: NA
J: TRBJ1-2
D: TRBD1
V: TRBV9
CDR3: CASSDRDRNYGYTF
DNA: TGTGCCAGCAGTGACCGGGACAGAAACTATGGCTACACCTTC

size: NA
J: TRBJ2-1
D: TRBD1
V: TRBV18
CDR3: CASSPMGRTGGDEQFF
DNA: TGTGCCAGCTCACCAATGGGAAGGACAGGGGGCGATGAGCAGTTCTTC

size: NA
J: TRBJ1-6
D: TRBD1
V: TRBV27
CDR3: CASSLRDRGVNSPLHF
DNA: TGTGCCAGCAGTTTACGGGACAGGGGGGTAAATTCACCCCTCCACTTT